The TCR beta chain under discussion was sequenced for a study of regulatory T cells in long-lasting Graves disease. At least ten counts were recorded for this clonotype. According to the study, TCR beta libraries were built with iRepertoire HTBI primers and CDR3-region Arm-PCR. TCRdb re-called the multiplex PCR reads through MiXCR, storing one row per CDR3 protein. There are about 620,000 distinct CDR3 sequences in the sample; 16% occur only once, and about 18% lies in the top ten. The time point denotes: newly diagnosed GD, antithyroid drugs for less than 3 months. RNA from PBMCs was the source of the TCR library. Patients came from an endocrinology department in Xi'an, China. These same records also appear under a second study, on T cells in Graves' hyperthyroidism and ophthalmopathy. That source reports: For the diagnoses, clinical symptoms, serum thyroxine and TRAb, thyroid ultrasound and orbital computed tomography were used. The HTBI primer set drove a first-round RT-PCR of the TCR CDR3.

The receptor's source is a young woman with Graves disease. The sequencing used peripheral blood mononuclear cells (PBMCs), collected at new diagnosis, from a patient treated with antithyroid drugs.

DNA of the CDR3: TGTGCCAGCACGGGGGAGTTCACAGATACGCAGTATTTT. It yields the protein CASTGEFTDTQYF. The rearrangement joins TRBV2 to TRBJ2-3; possible D gene TRBD2, 6 bases. Trimming shortened V by 7 bases and J by 2 bases, and 10 bases separated the two germline ends. This CDR3 has 13 amino acids. The germline V gene encodes CDR1 SNHLY and CDR2 FYNNEI.